A selection of T cell receptor beta chains follows, all from one sample in a study of CD8 T cells in Susac syndrome. TCRdb reanalysed the immunoSEQ multiplex PCR reads using MiXCR and keeps one entry per CDR3 protein. The repertoire holds about 240,000 distinct CDR3 sequences, 90% to 97% seen once, with 0.1% in the top ten. The sample consisted of CD4+ T cells from PBMCs. Receptors were obtained from a human donor with Susac syndrome. Both conserved end residues are part of each CDR3. A D gene is named only where the DNA matches it firmly. Clone size appears in some rows only: once, few, many, or a class for an expanded clone.

d_call: .; clone_size: .; v_call: TRBV20-1; j_call: TRBJ1-2; cdr3_aa: CSARVGGYTF; cdr3_nt: TGCAGTGCTAGAGTGGGGGGCTACACCTTC
d_call: .; clone_size: .; v_call: TRBV9; j_call: TRBJ1-2; cdr3_aa: CASSVANLQDHYGYTF; cdr3_nt: TGTGCCAGCAGCGTAGCCAATTTACAGGACCACTATGGCTACACCTTC
d_call: .; clone_size: .; v_call: TRBV3-1; j_call: TRBJ1-2; cdr3_aa: CASSLKPSGGYTF; cdr3_nt: TGTGCCAGCAGCCTTAAGCCGAGCGGAGGCTACACCTTC
d_call: .; clone_size: .; v_call: TRBV12-3/TRBV12-4; j_call: TRBJ1-3; cdr3_aa: CASSHPVGNTIYF; cdr3_nt: TGTGCCAGCAGTCATCCGGTGGGAAACACCATATATTTT
d_call: .; clone_size: .; v_call: TRBV30; j_call: TRBJ2-3; cdr3_aa: CAWSGTSTDTQYF; cdr3_nt: TGTGCCTGGTCCGGGACTAGCACAGATACGCAGTATTTT
d_call: .; clone_size: .; v_call: TRBV5-1; j_call: TRBJ2-5; cdr3_aa: CASSFWGLLETQYF; cdr3_nt: TGCGCCAGCAGCTTTTGGGGGCTCCTGGAGACCCAGTACTTC
d_call: .; clone_size: .; v_call: TRBV11-3; j_call: TRBJ2-5; cdr3_aa: CASSPHGVETQYF; cdr3_nt: TGTGCCAGCAGCCCTCATGGAGTGGAGACCCAGTACTTC
d_call: TRBD1; clone_size: .; v_call: TRBV23-1; j_call: TRBJ1-5; cdr3_aa: CASSQSLGDRGCGQPQHF; cdr3_nt: TGCGCCAGCAGTCAATCTTTGGGGGACAGGGGATGCGGTCAGCCCCAGCATTTT
d_call: .; clone_size: .; v_call: TRBV7-9; j_call: TRBJ2-3; cdr3_aa: CASGTFGADLTDTQYF; cdr3_nt: TGTGCCAGCGGGACCTTCGGGGCGGACCTCACAGATACGCAGTATTTT
d_call: .; clone_size: .; v_call: TRBV18; j_call: TRBJ2-2; cdr3_aa: CASSPPSSGELFF; cdr3_nt: TGTGCCAGCTCACCACCGAGCTCCGGGGAGCTGTTTTTT
d_call: .; clone_size: .; v_call: TRBV4-1; j_call: TRBJ1-2; cdr3_aa: CASSQGYVNYGYTF; cdr3_nt: TGCGCCAGCAGCCAGGGGTATGTGAACTATGGCTACACCTTC
d_call: .; clone_size: once; v_call: TRBV29-1; j_call: TRBJ2-1; cdr3_aa: CSVVDTDEQFF; cdr3_nt: TGCAGCGTTGTGGACACCGATGAGCAGTTCTTC
d_call: TRBD2; clone_size: .; v_call: TRBV20-1; j_call: TRBJ2-7; cdr3_aa: CSARDRASGTYEQYF; cdr3_nt: TGCAGTGCTAGAGATAGGGCTAGCGGGACCTACGAGCAGTACTTC
d_call: .; clone_size: .; v_call: TRBV2; j_call: TRBJ1-2; cdr3_aa: CASSSAFREGKRSNYGYTF; cdr3_nt: TGTGCCAGCAGCTCCGCCTTTAGAGAGGGAAAAAGGTCTAACTATGGCTACACCTTC
d_call: TRBD1; clone_size: .; v_call: TRBV7-9; j_call: TRBJ1-5; cdr3_aa: CASSSPGGTGDQPQHF; cdr3_nt: TGTGCCAGCAGCTCCCCCGGCGGGACAGGGGATCAGCCCCAGCATTTT
d_call: .; clone_size: .; v_call: TRBV6-5; j_call: TRBJ2-7; cdr3_aa: CASGRHSYEQYF; cdr3_nt: TGTGCCAGCGGACGGCACTCCTACGAGCAGTACTTC
d_call: .; clone_size: .; v_call: TRBV11-2; j_call: TRBJ2-3; cdr3_aa: CASKESYSTDTQYF; cdr3_nt: TGTGCCAGCAAGGAGAGTTATAGCACAGATACGCAGTATTTT
d_call: TRBD2; clone_size: .; v_call: TRBV5-1; j_call: TRBJ2-7; cdr3_aa: CASSKLAGDSYEQYF; cdr3_nt: TGCGCCAGCAGCAAACTAGCGGGTGATTCCTACGAGCAGTACTTC
d_call: .; clone_size: .; v_call: TRBV12-3/TRBV12-4; j_call: TRBJ1-1; cdr3_aa: CASNLGVRDTEAFF; cdr3_nt: TGTGCCAGCAACCTTGGGGTTCGGGACACTGAAGCTTTCTTT
d_call: TRBD2; clone_size: .; v_call: TRBV20-1; j_call: TRBJ2-7; cdr3_aa: CSAPRTSGNPYEQYF; cdr3_nt: TGCAGTGCTCCCCGGACTAGCGGGAACCCCTACGAGCAGTACTTC
d_call: .; clone_size: .; v_call: TRBV6-5; j_call: TRBJ2-1; cdr3_aa: CASTNGGNRYNEQFF; cdr3_nt: TGTGCCAGCACTAATGGGGGGAACAGGTACAATGAGCAGTTCTTC
d_call: TRBD1; clone_size: .; v_call: TRBV6-2/TRBV6-3; j_call: TRBJ2-7; cdr3_aa: CASSTGTGLPYEQYF; cdr3_nt: TGTGCCAGCTCAACCGGGACAGGCCTTCCCTACGAGCAGTACTTC
d_call: .; clone_size: few; v_call: TRBV3-1; j_call: TRBJ1-5; cdr3_aa: CASSPRVDQPQHF; cdr3_nt: TGTGCCAGCAGCCCCAGGGTCGATCAGCCCCAGCATTTT
d_call: TRBD1; clone_size: .; v_call: TRBV4-1; j_call: TRBJ2-7; cdr3_aa: CASSQDVRDRTLSYEQYF; cdr3_nt: TGCGCCAGCAGCCAAGATGTCCGGGACAGGACTTTGAGCTACGAGCAGTACTTC
d_call: TRBD2; clone_size: .; v_call: TRBV28; j_call: TRBJ2-1; cdr3_aa: CAFSPLGGPGGLSEQFF; cdr3_nt: TGTGCCTTCTCACCCCTGGGGGGTCCCGGGGGGTTGAGTGAGCAGTTCTTC
d_call: .; clone_size: .; v_call: TRBV29-1; j_call: TRBJ1-1; cdr3_aa: CSVTGQMNTEAFF; cdr3_nt: TGCAGCGTCACCGGACAGATGAACACTGAAGCTTTCTTT
d_call: .; clone_size: .; v_call: TRBV6-5; j_call: TRBJ2-7; cdr3_aa: CASSFDSRLGEQYF; cdr3_nt: TGTGCCAGCAGTTTTGACTCCCGGTTGGGCGAGCAGTACTTC
d_call: TRBD2; clone_size: .; v_call: TRBV20-1; j_call: TRBJ2-7; cdr3_aa: CSAAGTSGTYEQYF; cdr3_nt: TGCAGTGCTGCCGGGACTAGCGGAACCTACGAGCAGTACTTC
d_call: TRBD2; clone_size: .; v_call: TRBV7-9; j_call: TRBJ2-7; cdr3_aa: CASSLLGGGPYEQYF; cdr3_nt: TGTGCCAGCAGCTTACTTGGCGGGGGGCCCTACGAGCAGTACTTC
d_call: .; clone_size: .; v_call: TRBV27; j_call: TRBJ2-7; cdr3_aa: CASSFKGHSYEQYF; cdr3_nt: TGTGCCAGCAGTTTTAAGGGGCACTCCTACGAGCAGTACTTC
d_call: .; clone_size: .; v_call: TRBV15; j_call: TRBJ2-7; cdr3_aa: CATSRDPDRPEQYF; cdr3_nt: TGTGCCACCAGCAGAGATCCCGATAGACCGGAGCAGTACTTC
d_call: TRBD2; clone_size: .; v_call: TRBV6-4; j_call: TRBJ2-7; cdr3_aa: CARKTSGSCEQYF; cdr3_nt: TGTGCCAGGAAAACTAGCGGGAGCTGCGAGCAGTACTTC
d_call: TRBD1; clone_size: .; v_call: TRBV30; j_call: TRBJ2-7; cdr3_aa: CAWSPDRGDEQYF; cdr3_nt: TGTGCCTGGAGTCCCGACAGGGGAGACGAGCAGTACTTC
d_call: TRBD1; clone_size: .; v_call: TRBV20-1; j_call: TRBJ1-2; cdr3_aa: CSAATGTGDRGYTF; cdr3_nt: TGCAGTGCCGCAACGGGGACAGGGGATCGAGGCTACACCTTC
d_call: .; clone_size: .; v_call: TRBV9; j_call: TRBJ2-1; cdr3_aa: CASSAIATSNSYNEQFF; cdr3_nt: TGTGCCAGCAGTGCAATAGCCACTAGCAACTCCTACAATGAGCAGTTCTTC
d_call: .; clone_size: .; v_call: TRBV5-1; j_call: TRBJ1-5; cdr3_aa: CASSLGGEGQPQHF; cdr3_nt: TGCGCCAGCAGCTTGGGGGGTGAAGGTCAGCCCCAGCATTTT
d_call: TRBD1; clone_size: .; v_call: TRBV29-1; j_call: TRBJ1-2; cdr3_aa: CSVKTGTYGYTF; cdr3_nt: TGCAGCGTTAAGACAGGGACCTATGGCTACACCTTC
d_call: .; clone_size: .; v_call: TRBV6-6; j_call: TRBJ2-1; cdr3_aa: CASSDASITDNEQFF; cdr3_nt: TGTGCCAGCTCCGACGCCTCTATCACTGACAATGAGCAGTTCTTC
d_call: TRBD1; clone_size: .; v_call: TRBV5-4; j_call: TRBJ1-2; cdr3_aa: CALQGASGYTF; cdr3_nt: TGTGCCCTACAGGGGGCATCGGGCTACACCTTC
d_call: .; clone_size: .; v_call: TRBV4-2; j_call: TRBJ1-3; cdr3_aa: CASSHTPRSGNTIYF; cdr3_nt: TGTGCCAGCAGCCACACCCCTCGCTCTGGAAACACCATATATTTT
d_call: TRBD1; clone_size: .; v_call: TRBV7-8; j_call: TRBJ2-7; cdr3_aa: CASSLPLNLQGDRVEQYF; cdr3_nt: TGTGCCAGCAGCCTACCCCTTAACCTTCAGGGGGATAGGGTCGAGCAGTACTTC